The 28 T cell receptor beta chains below all came from one sample that was sequenced in a study of human T cells and chemical hapten exposure. Via MiXCR, TCRdb re-called the RACE reads, giving one row per CDR3 protein. The data show around 330,000 distinct CDR3 sequences, 5% to 6.5% seen once. This sample's time point: pre-sensitization, week 0. The treatment is: therapeutic diphenylcyclopropenone sensitization with weekly scalp DPC. The input for sequencing was whole blood, taken in connection with sensitization to the hapten diphenylcyclopropenone (DPC). Source of these receptors: a woman aged 18-29 years with alopecia areata. Some clones in this sample may be carry-over from other donors' samples.

This clonotype was recorded at least ten times. J is TRBJ1-5 and V is TRBV3-1, with no clear D. The length of the CDR3 is 13 residues. Germline CDR1 and CDR2: LGHDT and YNNKEL (reference sequence). V was pared by 0 bases and J by 6 bases, with 6 bases between. The CDR3 bases are TGTGCCAGCAGCCAAGAGGTGGGTCAGCCCCAGCATTTT. Protein product: CASSQEVGQPQHF.

This clonotype was counted a few times. The gene calls are TRBV6-6 and TRBJ1-3; D ambiguous. Germline V lookup: CDR1 MNHNY, CDR2 SVGAGI (reference sequence). This CDR3 region has 14 residues. V lost 5 bases, J lost 3 bases, and 11 bases lay in between. CDR3 sequence reads: CASSGGSGGNTIYF. Written as DNA, the CDR3 is TGTGCCAGCAGTGGAGGAAGTGGTGGAAACACCATATATTTT.

This clonotype was detected ten times or more. The V gene is TRBV3-1, the J gene TRBJ1-4, with D uncertain. The CDR3 length is 15 residues. The germline V and J ends were trimmed by 1 base and 7 bases, with 13 bases remaining between them. The germline V gene has CDR1 LGHDT and CDR2 YNNKEL (reference sequence). CDR3 residues: CASSQGWASGEKLFF. The DNA for the CDR3 is TGTGCCAGCAGCCAAGGTTGGGCTTCAGGTGAAAAACTGTTTTTT. The whole variable domain, filled in from reference TRBV3-1 and TRBJ1-4, reads DTAVSQTPKYLVTQMGNDKSIKCEQNLGHDTMYWYKQDSKKFLKIMFSYNNKELIINETVPNRFSPKSPDKAHLNLHINSLELGDSAVYFCASSQGWASGEKLFFGSGTQLSVL.

This clonotype has more than one count but fewer than ten. The V and J genes are TRBV12-3 or TRBV12-4 and TRBJ1-5; tentative D call: TRBD1 (5 bases). This CDR3 contains 15 residues. The V gene lost 6 bases and the J gene lost 1 base, with 13 bases spanning the gap. This chain's CDR3 is CASRVPGGSNQPQHF. CDR3 in DNA: TGTGCCAGCAGGGTGCCTGGGGGGAGCAATCAGCCCCAGCATTTT.

This clonotype showed up just a few times. The rearrangement joins TRBV6-2 or TRBV6-3 to TRBJ2-3; a possible D gene is TRBD2 (5 bases). Between the trimmed V and J ends, which lost 0 bases and 7 bases, there was a span of 11 bases. Germline-derived CDR1 and CDR2 are MNHEY and SVGEGT. The CDR3 has 14 amino acids. For the CDR3, the DNA is TGTGCCAGCAGTTACTCGACGAGGGAATATACGCAGTATTTT. Its translation: CASSYSTREYTQYF.

The chain uses TRBV7-9 and TRBJ2-1; maybe TRBD1 (6 bases). Per germline, CDR1 SEHNR and CDR2 FQNEAQ (reference sequence). Trimming left V 0 bases short and J 2 bases short, with 11 bases between. CDR3 length: 16 amino acids. The CDR3 here is CASSLARGNPYNEQFF. The CDR3, as DNA: TGTGCCAGCAGCTTAGCAAGGGGGAACCCCTACAATGAGCAGTTCTTC.

In its sample, this clonotype was seen many times. The chain recombines TRBV20-1 with TRBJ2-7; the D call may be TRBD1 or TRBD2 (5 bases each). Trimming took 2 bases from V and 2 from J, leaving 13 bases between them. Germline values: CDR1 DFQATT, CDR2 SNEGSKA (reference sequence). The CDR3 totals 14 residues. CDR3 coding DNA: TGCAGTGCTAGATATGAAGCGGACACCTACGAGCAGTACTTC. Translating gives CSARYEADTYEQYF.

This chain uses TRBV10-3 with TRBJ1-4; D not resolved. Per germline, CDR1 ENHRY and CDR2 SYGVKD. The CDR3 runs to 14 residues. The V gene lost 2 bases and the J gene lost 5 bases, with 9 bases spanning the gap. CDR3 region: CAISEGLGNEKLFF. For the CDR3, the DNA is TGTGCCATCAGTGAGGGGCTCGGGAATGAAAAACTGTTTTTT.

There are a few counts of this clonotype. This chain joins TRBV18 and TRBJ1-6, with D possibly being TRBD1 (5 bases). This CDR3 is 14 amino acids long. Germline V gives CDR1 KGHSH, CDR2 LQKENI. Trimming removed 5 bases at V and 7 bases at J, with 12 bases between. For the CDR3, the DNA is TGTGCCAGCTCAACATCGGACACCAATTCACCCCTCCACTTT. Protein sequence: CASSTSDTNSPLHF.

The sample holds many counts of this clonotype. CDR3 protein: CASSSGEGAGELFF. The CDR3 DNA follows: TGCGCCAGCAGCTCCGGCGAGGGGGCCGGGGAGCTGTTTTTT. The chain is built from TRBV5-1 and TRBJ2-2; maybe TRBD1 (6 bases). The CDR3 is 14 residues long. CDR1 and CDR2 from the germline V gene are SGHRS and YFSETQ. V lost 3 bases, J lost 6 bases, and 12 bases lay in between.

The sample holds a few counts of this clonotype. This chain joins TRBV7-9 and TRBJ2-3; D gene unclear. V was shortened by 1 base and J by 2 bases, with 13 bases between the two germline ends. The germline CDR1 and CDR2 sequences are SEHNR and FQNEAQ (reference sequence). CDR3 length: 16 residues. CDR3 sequence reads: CASSLGRTPATDTQYF. CDR3 nucleotides: TGTGCCAGCAGCTTAGGACGTACCCCAGCCACAGATACGCAGTATTTT.

The chain couples TRBV5-5 to TRBJ1-4; 10 nucleotides line up with TRBD1. The CDR3 has 15 residues. CDR1 and CDR2 from the germline V gene are SGHKS and YYEKEE (reference sequence). Trimming cost V 4 bases and J 8 bases; bases outside gene matches: 8. CDR3 loop: CASSRWTGGWEKLFF. The CDR3 region has the DNA TGTGCCAGCAGCCGATGGACAGGGGGTTGGGAAAAACTGTTTTTT.

This clonotype showed up many times. The chain links TRBV5-1 to TRBJ1-2; D is possibly TRBD1 (5 bases). The CDR3 consists of 12 residues. V was cut by 7 bases and J by 4 bases, with 11 bases left in between. Germline values: CDR1 SGHRS, CDR2 YFSETQ. In nucleotides, the CDR3 is TGCGCCAGCTGGGACGGAGGCTATGGCTACACCTTC. It yields the protein CASWDGGYGYTF.

This clonotype has at least ten counts. The rearrangement links TRBV24-1 to TRBJ1-1; D ambiguous. CDR1 KGHDR and CDR2 SFDVKD come from the germline V gene. This CDR3 region has 15 residues. V gave up 4 bases and J gave up 1 base, with 12 bases separating them. The CDR3 reads CATSDADSKNTEAFF. In DNA form, the CDR3 reads TGTGCCACCAGTGACGCCGATAGTAAGAACACTGAAGCTTTCTTT.

The rearrangement joins TRBV29-1 to TRBJ2-4; the match to TRBD1 covers 8 bases. This CDR3 is 13 amino acids long. The trim removed 6 bases at V and 8 bases at J, leaving 9 bases unmatched. Germline loops: CDR1 SQVTM, CDR2 ANQGSEA. The CDR3 DNA sequence: TGCAGCGTGAGCAGGGGGCGCGGGGACATTCAGTACTTC. This translates into CSVSRGRGDIQYF.

The sample holds many counts of this clonotype. In DNA, the CDR3 is TGCAGTGCGAGACGGGGACAGGGTTCGCATGGCTACACCTTC. Translating gives CSARRGQGSHGYTF. The chain has TRBV20-1 and TRBJ1-2, with 9 bases identical to TRBD1. This CDR3 has 14 residues. CDR1 is DFQATT, CDR2 SNEGSKA, per germline (reference sequence). V lost 6 bases to trimming and J lost 6 bases; unmatched junction nucleotides: 11.

V is TRBV20-1 and J is TRBJ1-1; D call uncertain. CDR3 length equals 16 residues. Trimming removed 0 bases from V and 2 bases from J, with 16 bases in between. Germline V gene data show CDR1 as DFQATT and CDR2 as SNEGSKA (reference sequence). In DNA, the CDR3 is TGCAGTGCTAGAGATGGAAGGAAGGGAAGAAACACTGAAGCTTTCTTT. This encodes CSARDGRKGRNTEAFF.

This clonotype came up a few times. This chain joins TRBV3-1 and TRBJ1-1; D not resolved. The V gene lost 4 bases and the J gene lost 1 base, with 10 bases spanning the gap. The CDR3 loop spans 14 amino acids. Germline CDR1 reads LGHDT; CDR2 reads YNNKEL (reference sequence). CDR3 sequence: CASSLAVGNTEAFF. For the CDR3, the DNA is TGTGCCAGCAGCCTAGCTGTGGGGAACACTGAAGCTTTCTTT.

This clonotype was found a few times. This chain uses TRBV7-2 with TRBJ2-5; 7 bases are shared with TRBD2. In germline, CDR1 is SGHTA, CDR2 FQGNSA. CDR3 length: 15 residues. V lost 3 bases, J lost 2 bases, and 6 bases stayed unmatched. The CDR3 DNA reads as TGTGCCAGCAGCTTTATGCCTAGCGGACAAGAGACCCAGTACTTC. It specifies CASSFMPSGQETQYF.

The rearrangement uses TRBV27 and TRBJ1-4; D might be TRBD1 (5 bases). Germline CDR1 MNHEY, CDR2 SMNVEV (reference sequence). The CDR3 is made up of 18 amino acids. Trimming pared 2 bases from V and 4 bases from J, leaving 20 bases between. Written as DNA, the CDR3 is TGTGCCAGCAGTTTAACCCCCCCCCGGGACGGTTATAATGAAAAACTGTTTTTT. Its protein is CASSLTPPRDGYNEKLFF.

This clonotype was recorded many times. The chain uses TRBV3-1 and TRBJ2-2; D possibly corresponds to TRBD1 (5 bases). The CDR3 is 15 amino acids. CDR1 LGHDT and CDR2 YNNKEL come from the germline V gene (reference sequence). V dropped 1 base and J dropped 8 bases, with 14 bases sitting between them. CDR3 bases: TGTGCCAGCAGCCAAGCCAGGGCCTCGGTTGGGGAGCTGTTTTTT. Its protein product is CASSQARASVGELFF.

This clonotype was detected a few times. This chain connects TRBV10-3 to TRBJ2-1, with D uncertain. Germline V gene sequence: CDR1 ENHRY, CDR2 SYGVKD. The germline V and J ends were trimmed by 3 bases and 9 bases, with 9 bases remaining between them. The CDR3 length is 12 residues. The CDR3 DNA reads as TGTGCCATCAGTGACCCTGACGGTGAGCAGTTCTTC. Translated, it gives CAISDPDGEQFF.

This clonotype was seen a few times. V gene TRBV11-2 combines with J gene TRBJ2-1; 8 bases align to TRBD2. The V segment lost 0 bases and the J segment 2 bases; nucleotides outside the gene matches: 6. The CDR3 sequence is 17 residues long. CDR1 and CDR2 from the germline V gene are SGHAT and FQNNGV. Here the CDR3 reads CASSLERRGGPYNEQFF. In DNA form, the CDR3 reads TGTGCCAGCAGCTTAGAGAGACGGGGGGGCCCCTACAATGAGCAGTTCTTC. The full variable domain, completed using reference TRBV11-2 and TRBJ2-1, is EAGVAQSPRYKIIEKRQSVAFWCNPISGHATLYWYQQILGQGPKLLIQFQNNGVVDDSQLPKDRFSAERLKGVDSTLKIQPAKLEDSAVYLCASSLERRGGPYNEQFFGPGTRLTVL.

V usage is TRBV2 and J usage is TRBJ2-7; D is unclear. CDR1 is SNHLY and CDR2 is FYNNEI in the germline V gene. V shed 4 bases and J shed 3 bases, with 7 bases lying between them. The CDR3 contains 12 residues. The chain's CDR3 is CASSVSGYEQYF. In nucleotides, the CDR3 is TGTGCCAGCAGTGTGAGTGGCTACGAGCAGTACTTC.

This clonotype was seen a few times. The chain has TRBV7-9 and TRBJ1-1; the D gene is possibly TRBD1 (5 bases). Deletions cut 8 bases from V and 2 bases from J, with 9 bases between. The CDR3 loop spans 12 amino acids. The germline V gene has CDR1 SEHNR and CDR2 FQNEAQ (reference sequence). The chain's CDR3 is CASVRGNTEAFF. The CDR3 DNA reads as TGTGCCAGCGTGAGGGGTAACACTGAAGCTTTCTTT.

This clonotype was counted a few times. V usage is TRBV7-9 and J usage is TRBJ1-1; unclear D gene. Trimming cost V 5 bases and J 1 base, with 8 bases left between them. The CDR3 runs to 13 residues. Germline V CDR1 and CDR2: SEHNR, FQNEAQ (reference sequence). The CDR3 DNA is TGTGCCAGCAGCCCTTCCCAGAACACTGAAGCTTTCTTT. Amino acids: CASSPSQNTEAFF.

This chain connects TRBV7-9 to TRBJ2-5, with D possibly being TRBD2 (6 bases). Per the germline V gene, CDR1 is SEHNR and CDR2 is FQNEAQ (reference sequence). This CDR3 comprises 14 residues. With 5 bases removed from V and 4 bases from J, the gap between germline ends came to 14 bases. CDR3 region: CASSPRQGGETQYF. In DNA form, the CDR3 reads TGTGCCAGCAGCCCACGTCAGGGAGGAGAGACCCAGTACTTC.

The chain employs TRBV7-3 and TRBJ2-3; no firm D call. Trimming left V 0 bases short and J 3 bases short, with 4 bases between. Germline CDR1 and CDR2: SGHTA and FQGTGA. The CDR3 totals 13 residues. Written as DNA, the CDR3 is TGTGCCAGCAGCTTAACCCAAACAGATACGCAGTATTTT. Translated, it gives CASSLTQTDTQYF. Looking up the rest from reference TRBV7-3 and TRBJ2-3 gives the full variable domain: GAGVSQTPSNKVTEKGKYVELRCDPISGHTALYWYRQSLGQGPEFLIYFQGTGAADDSGLPNDRFFAVRPEGSVSTLKIQRTERGDSAVYLCASSLTQTDTQYFGPGTRLTVL.